This TCR beta chain emerged from a study of glioma-infiltrating T cells listed by TCRdb under 2016. Background for the entire study: TCR alpha- and beta-chain repertoires were sequenced from glioma tissue, non-neoplastic brain tissue and matched peripheral blood mononuclear cells. Three low-grade glioma patients, seven or eight primary glioblastoma patients, and three non-glioma patients who contributed non-neoplastic brain tissue made up the paired cohort. Each tissue-infiltrating repertoire was compared with the same patient's peripheral blood repertoire to measure divergence between tissue and blood T-cell populations. Broader findings and caveats from the paper: VJ-independent divergence between tissue and blood was below expectation in non-neoplastic patients but above expectation in all gliomas, especially low-grade gliomas. Very few CDR3 sequences were shared between tissue and blood, attributed to high CDR3 diversity and limited sampling. Group comparisons rested on small numbers: three non-neoplastic, three low-grade glioma and fewer than 10 glioblastoma patients.

The iRepertoire nested amplicon-rescue multiplex PCR (arm-PCR) platform was used to amplify TCR alpha and beta CDR3 regions from RNA. The input for one-step reverse transcription and amplification was about 95-450 ng of tissue mRNA or PBMC total RNA. Following bead purification, Illumina adapters were added by a secondary multiplex PCR, and libraries between 200 and 400 bp were gel-purified. Libraries carried internal 6-nucleotide barcodes used for demultiplexing. The libraries were sequenced on an Illumina MiSeq using 2x220 or 2x250 nucleotide paired-end reads. Regarding the original processing steps: Paired reads were merged using FLASH 1.2.11 and aligned with BWA-MEM to the GRCh37 human genome, and TRA and TRB reads were then extracted. For V and J assignment, an IMGT-derived reference of cassette sequences and CDR3 motifs that included pseudogenes was used. Reads were translated in three frames, and productive CDR3s were defined by a C…FGXG motif without stop codons. Unique combinations of V-J cassette pair and CDR3 amino acid sequence were defined as clonotypes. Reads were filtered by Hamming distance, with the threshold set by the sequence error rate of each sample in mapped regions. TCRdb itself trimmed the public reads at Q25 with fastp, ran MiXCR and retained productive beta chains. Rows are combined by CDR3 protein, so each entry shows the most common genes and DNA. These V and J calls originate from TCRdb's pipeline instead of the authors' own analysis. The sample yields 150,000 to 200,000 distinct CDR3 sequences; about 32% were counted once. The ten most abundant clones make up 20% of the sample.

Points on this clonotype: Its recognized antigen is unknown. No base quality values were provided; no much bigger clone lies one nucleotide off.

The CDR3 measures 15 amino acids from cysteine to phenylalanine. CDR3 DNA only is kept here, 45 bases in frame from base 1. Cut back by 1 base and 0 bases, the V and J ends lie 10 bases apart. Taken from the germline V gene (reference sequence), the CDR1 and CDR2 loops are LNHDA and SQIVND. Sequences were obtained from glioma tissue, nonneoplastic brain tissue, or PBMCs (not recorded which). The chain is encoded by TRBV19 joined to TRBJ2-7; D gene: possibly TRBD1, on 6 matching bases. The source is a human donor with low-grade glioma or glioblastoma, undergoing nonglioma brain surgery, or in good health (not recorded which). CDR3 sequence: CASSIGTGPSYEQYF. The nucleotide sequence reads as follows: TGTGCCAGTAGTATAGGCACAGGGCCCTCCTACGAGCAGTACTTC.